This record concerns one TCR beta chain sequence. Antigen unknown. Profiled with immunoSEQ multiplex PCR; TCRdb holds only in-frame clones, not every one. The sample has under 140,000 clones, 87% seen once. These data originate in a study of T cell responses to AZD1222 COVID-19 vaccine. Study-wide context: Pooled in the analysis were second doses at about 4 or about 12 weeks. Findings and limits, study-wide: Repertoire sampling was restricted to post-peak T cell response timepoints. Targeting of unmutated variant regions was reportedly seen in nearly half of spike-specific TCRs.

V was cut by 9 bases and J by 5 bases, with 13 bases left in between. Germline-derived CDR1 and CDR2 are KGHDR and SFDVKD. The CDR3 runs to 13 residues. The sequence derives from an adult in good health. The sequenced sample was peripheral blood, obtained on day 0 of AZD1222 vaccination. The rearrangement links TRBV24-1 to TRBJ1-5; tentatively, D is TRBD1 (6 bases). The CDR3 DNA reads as TGTGCCACCGGTGGGACACTGGATCAGCCCCAGCATTTT. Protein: CATGGTLDQPQHF.